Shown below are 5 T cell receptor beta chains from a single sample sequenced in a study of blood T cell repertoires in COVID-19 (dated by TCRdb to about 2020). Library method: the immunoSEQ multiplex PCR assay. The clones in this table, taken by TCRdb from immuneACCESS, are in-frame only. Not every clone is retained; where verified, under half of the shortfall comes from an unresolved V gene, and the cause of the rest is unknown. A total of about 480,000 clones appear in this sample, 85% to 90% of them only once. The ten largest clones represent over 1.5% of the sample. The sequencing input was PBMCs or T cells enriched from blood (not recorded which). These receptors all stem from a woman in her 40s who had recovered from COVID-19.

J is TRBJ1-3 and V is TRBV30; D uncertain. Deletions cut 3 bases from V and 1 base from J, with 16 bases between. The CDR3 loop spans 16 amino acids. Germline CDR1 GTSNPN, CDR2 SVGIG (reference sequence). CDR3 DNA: TGTGCCTGGAGCGCCGGGCCTACGGGATCTGGAAACACCATATATTTT. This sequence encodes CAWSAGPTGSGNTIYF.

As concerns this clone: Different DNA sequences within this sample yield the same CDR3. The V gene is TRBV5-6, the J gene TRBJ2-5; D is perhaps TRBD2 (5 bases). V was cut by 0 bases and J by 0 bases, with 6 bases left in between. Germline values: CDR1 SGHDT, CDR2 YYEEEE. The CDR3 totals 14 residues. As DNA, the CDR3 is TGTGCCAGCAGCTTGGGGAGGTACCAAGAGACCCAGTACTTC. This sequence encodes CASSLGRYQETQYF.

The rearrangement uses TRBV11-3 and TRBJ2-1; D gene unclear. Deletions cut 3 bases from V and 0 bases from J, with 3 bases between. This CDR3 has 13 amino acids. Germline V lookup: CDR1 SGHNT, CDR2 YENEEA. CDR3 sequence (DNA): TGTGCCAGCAGCTTCAGCTCCTACAATGAGCAGTTCTTC. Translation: CASSFSSYNEQFF.

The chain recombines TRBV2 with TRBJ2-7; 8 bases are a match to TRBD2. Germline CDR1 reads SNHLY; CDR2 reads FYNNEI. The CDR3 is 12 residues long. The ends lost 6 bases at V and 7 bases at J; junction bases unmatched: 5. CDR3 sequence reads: CASRLAGREQYF. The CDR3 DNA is TGTGCCAGCAGGTTAGCGGGACGGGAGCAGTACTTC. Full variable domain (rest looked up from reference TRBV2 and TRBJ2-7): EPEVTQTPSHQVTQMGQEVILRCVPISNHLYFYWYRQILGQKVEFLVSFYNNEISEKSEIFDDQFSVERPDGSNFTLKIRSTKLEDSAMYFCASRLAGREQYFGPGTRLTVT.

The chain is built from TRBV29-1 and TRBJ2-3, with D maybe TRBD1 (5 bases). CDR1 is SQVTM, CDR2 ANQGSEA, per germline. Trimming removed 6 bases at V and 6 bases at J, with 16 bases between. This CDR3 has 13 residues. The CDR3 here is CSVKGAQMDTQYF. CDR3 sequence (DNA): TGCAGCGTAAAAGGGGCACAGATGGATACGCAGTATTTT.